Following are 3 T cell receptor beta chains from one sample sequenced in a study of molecular identifiers for immune sequencing clone quantification. A single record per CDR3 protein comes from TCRdb applying MiXCR to the PCR reads. The sample records around 470,000 distinct CDR3 sequences, roughly 24% being singletons. The material sequenced was naive CD8+ T cells from blood, with Jurkat cell RNA spiked in. Subset reported: FACS-sorted CD8+CD4-CCR7+CD45RA+ naive T cells. The receptors originated from a human donor in good health. Some libraries in this study had Jurkat cell RNA spiked in.

A remark on this clonotype: This may come from a read error, since a much larger clone is one base off. This chain uses TRBV27 with TRBJ2-7, with 7 bases identical to TRBD1. Germline CDR1 reads MNHEY; CDR2 reads SMNVEV (reference sequence). The CDR3 consists of 14 residues. The CDR3 bases are TGTGCCAGCGGTTTGTCCGGGACAGACTACGAGCAGTACTTC. Amino acids: CASGLSGTDYEQYF.

This clonotype was detected many times. The chain couples TRBV5-1 to TRBJ2-7; TRBD1 matches at 8 bases. V lost 4 bases to trimming and J lost 6 bases; unmatched junction nucleotides: 9. The CDR3 runs to 14 residues. The V gene's germline CDR1 is SGHRS and CDR2 YFSETQ. The CDR3: CASSIYQGAFEQYF. CDR3 nucleotide sequence: TGCGCCAGCAGCATATACCAGGGGGCGTTCGAGCAGTACTTC.

The chain combines TRBV19 with TRBJ2-3; D is possibly TRBD1 or TRBD2 (5 bases each). CDR3 length equals 15 residues. Germline V gene sequence: CDR1 LNHDA, CDR2 SQIVND (reference sequence). V was clipped by 3 bases and J by 2 bases, with 12 bases between them. CDR3 protein: CASSMAGTNTDTQYF. The CDR3 DNA sequence: TGTGCCAGTAGTATGGCAGGGACCAACACAGATACGCAGTATTTT. The full variable domain, completed using reference TRBV19 and TRBJ2-3, is DGGITQSPKYLFRKEGQNVTLSCEQNLNHDAMYWYRQDPGQGLRLIYYSQIVNDFQKGDIAEGYSVSREKKESFPLTVTSAQKNPTAFYLCASSMAGTNTDTQYFGPGTRLTVL.